This TCR beta chain was recorded in a study of T-cell reconstitution after alpha-beta-depleted transplantation in children. The CDR3 is made up of 16 amino acids. Between the trimmed V and J ends, which lost 4 bases and 0 bases, there was a span of 13 bases. Germline V gives CDR1 LGHDT, CDR2 YNNKEL (reference sequence). As it was prepared, the TCRbeta library received unique molecular identifiers. One entry per CDR3 protein results from TCRdb running MiXCR on the PCR reads. The top ten clones hold about 2.4% of a sample with roughly 220,000 distinct CDR3 sequences, about 11% of them seen once. In its sample, this clonotype was seen many times.

This sequence originates from a human donor who donated a stem cell graft to a child with acute lymphoblastic leukemia. This material consisted of PBMCs from the stem cell graft donor, taken from the stem cell graft. The chain recombines TRBV3-1 with TRBJ1-3; maybe TRBD1 (6 bases). The CDR3 spells CASSRDISSSGNTIYF. The CDR3 DNA reads TGTGCCAGCAGCCGGGACATCTCGAGCTCTGGAAACACCATATATTTT.